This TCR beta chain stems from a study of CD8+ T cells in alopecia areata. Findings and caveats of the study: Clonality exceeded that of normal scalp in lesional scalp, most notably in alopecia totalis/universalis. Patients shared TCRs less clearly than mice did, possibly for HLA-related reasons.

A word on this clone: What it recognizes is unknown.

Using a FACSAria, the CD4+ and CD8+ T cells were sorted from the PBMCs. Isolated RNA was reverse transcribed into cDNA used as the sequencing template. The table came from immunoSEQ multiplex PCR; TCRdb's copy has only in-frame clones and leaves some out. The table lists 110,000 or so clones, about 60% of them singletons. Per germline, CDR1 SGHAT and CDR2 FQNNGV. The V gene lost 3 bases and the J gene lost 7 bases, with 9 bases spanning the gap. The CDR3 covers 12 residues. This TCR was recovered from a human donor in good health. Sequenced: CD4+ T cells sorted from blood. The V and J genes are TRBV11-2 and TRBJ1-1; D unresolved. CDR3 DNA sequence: TGTGCCAGCAGCTTCGACCGATATGAAGCTTTCTTT. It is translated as CASSFDRYEAFF.